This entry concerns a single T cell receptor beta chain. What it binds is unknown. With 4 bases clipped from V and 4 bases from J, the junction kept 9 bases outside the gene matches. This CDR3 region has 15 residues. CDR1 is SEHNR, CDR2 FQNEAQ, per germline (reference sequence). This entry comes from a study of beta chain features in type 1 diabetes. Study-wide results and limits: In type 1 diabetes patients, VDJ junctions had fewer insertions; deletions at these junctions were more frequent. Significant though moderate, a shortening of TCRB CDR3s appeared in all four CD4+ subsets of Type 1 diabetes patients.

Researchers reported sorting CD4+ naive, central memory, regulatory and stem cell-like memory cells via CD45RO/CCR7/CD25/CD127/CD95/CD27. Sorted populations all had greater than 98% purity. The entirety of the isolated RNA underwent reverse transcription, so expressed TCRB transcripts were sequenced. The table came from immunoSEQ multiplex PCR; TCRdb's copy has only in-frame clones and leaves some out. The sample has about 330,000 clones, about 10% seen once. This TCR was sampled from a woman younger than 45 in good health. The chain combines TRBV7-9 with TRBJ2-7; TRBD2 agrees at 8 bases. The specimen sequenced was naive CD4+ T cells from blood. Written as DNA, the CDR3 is TGTGCCAGCAGCTGGACCGGCGGGAGGTGGTACGAGCAGTACTTC. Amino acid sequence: CASSWTGGRWYEQYF.